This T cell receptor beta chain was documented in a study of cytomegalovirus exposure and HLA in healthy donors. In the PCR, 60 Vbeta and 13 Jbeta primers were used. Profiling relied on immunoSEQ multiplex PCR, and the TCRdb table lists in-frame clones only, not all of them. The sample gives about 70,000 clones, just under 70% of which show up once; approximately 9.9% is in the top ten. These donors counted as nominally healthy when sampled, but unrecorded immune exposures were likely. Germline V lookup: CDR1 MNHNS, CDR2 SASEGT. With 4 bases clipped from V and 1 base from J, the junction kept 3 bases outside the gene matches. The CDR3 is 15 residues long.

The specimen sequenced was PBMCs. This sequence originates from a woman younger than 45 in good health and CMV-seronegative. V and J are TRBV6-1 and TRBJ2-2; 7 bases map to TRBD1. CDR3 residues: CASSARTGNTGELFF. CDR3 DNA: TGTGCCAGCAGTGCTCGGACAGGGAACACCGGGGAGCTGTTTTTT.